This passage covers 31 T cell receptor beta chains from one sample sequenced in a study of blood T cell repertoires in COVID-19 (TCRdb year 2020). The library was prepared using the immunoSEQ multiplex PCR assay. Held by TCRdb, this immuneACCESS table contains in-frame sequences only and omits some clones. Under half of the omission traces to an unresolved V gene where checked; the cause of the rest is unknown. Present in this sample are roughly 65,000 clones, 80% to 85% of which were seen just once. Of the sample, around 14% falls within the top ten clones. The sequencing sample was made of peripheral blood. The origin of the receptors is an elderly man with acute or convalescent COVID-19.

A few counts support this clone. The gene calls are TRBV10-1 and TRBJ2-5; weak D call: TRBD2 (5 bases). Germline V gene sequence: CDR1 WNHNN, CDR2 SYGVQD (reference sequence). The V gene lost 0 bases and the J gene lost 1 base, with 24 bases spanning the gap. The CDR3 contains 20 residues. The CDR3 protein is CASSESRHKLVPPVQETQYF. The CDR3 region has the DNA TGCGCCAGCAGTGAGTCAAGACATAAACTAGTCCCCCCGGTCCAAGAGACCCAGTACTTC.

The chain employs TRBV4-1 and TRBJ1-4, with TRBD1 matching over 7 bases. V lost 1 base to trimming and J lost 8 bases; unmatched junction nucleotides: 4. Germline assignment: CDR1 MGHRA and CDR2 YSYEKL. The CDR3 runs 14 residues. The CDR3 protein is CASSQGQGGEKLFF. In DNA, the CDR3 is TGCGCCAGCAGCCAAGGACAGGGTGGCGAAAAACTGTTTTTT.

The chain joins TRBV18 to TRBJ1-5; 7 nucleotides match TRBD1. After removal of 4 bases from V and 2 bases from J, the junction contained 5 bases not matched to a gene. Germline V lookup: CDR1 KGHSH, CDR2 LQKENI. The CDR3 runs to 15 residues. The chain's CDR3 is CASSLDRVGNQPQHF. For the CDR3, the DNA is TGTGCCAGCTCACTAGACAGGGTGGGCAATCAGCCCCAGCATTTT. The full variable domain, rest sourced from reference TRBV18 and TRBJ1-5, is NAGVMQNPRHLVRRRGQEARLRCSPMKGHSHVYWYRQLPEEGLKFMVYLQKENIIDESGMPKERFSAEFPKEGPSILRIQQVVRGDSAAYFCASSLDRVGNQPQHFGDGTRLSIL.

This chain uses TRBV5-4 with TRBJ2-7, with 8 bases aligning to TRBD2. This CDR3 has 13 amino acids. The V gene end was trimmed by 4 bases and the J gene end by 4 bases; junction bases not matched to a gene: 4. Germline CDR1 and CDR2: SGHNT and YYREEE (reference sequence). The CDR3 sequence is CASSRGLAYEQYF. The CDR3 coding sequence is TGTGCCAGCAGCCGCGGACTAGCATACGAGCAGTACTTC.

CDR3 protein: CAIKEGGELFF. CDR3 DNA: TGTGCCATCAAGGAGGGCGGGGAGCTGTTTTTT. The chain has TRBV10-3 and TRBJ2-2, with D perhaps TRBD2 (6 bases). With 7 bases removed from V and 7 bases from J, the gap between germline ends came to 7 bases. The CDR3 loop spans 11 amino acids. CDR1 is ENHRY, CDR2 SYGVKD, per germline.

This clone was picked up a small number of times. The CDR3 loop reads CASWGLANTGELFF. The CDR3 nucleotides read TGTGCCAGCTGGGGACTAGCGAACACCGGGGAGCTGTTTTTT. V and J are TRBV6-5 and TRBJ2-2; 8 nucleotides line up with TRBD2. This CDR3 has 14 amino acids. V lost 8 bases to trimming and J lost 0 bases; unmatched junction nucleotides: 2. From germline, CDR1 is MNHEY and CDR2 SVGAGI.

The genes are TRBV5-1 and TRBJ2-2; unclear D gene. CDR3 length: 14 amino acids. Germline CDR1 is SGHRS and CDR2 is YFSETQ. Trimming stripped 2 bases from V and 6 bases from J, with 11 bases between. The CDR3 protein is CASSFSQSAGELFF. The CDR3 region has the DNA TGCGCCAGCAGCTTTTCCCAGTCCGCCGGGGAGCTGTTTTTT.

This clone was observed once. Written as DNA, the CDR3 is TGCGCCAGCAGCCAGAGCCGGGACAGGGTGTTGAATGAGCAGTTCTTC. Amino acids: CASSQSRDRVLNEQFF. The chain is built from TRBV4-3 and TRBJ2-1, with 9 nucleotides matching TRBD1. CDR1 and CDR2 from the germline V gene are LGHNA and YSLEER. The V and J ends lost 3 bases and 7 bases, in that order; junction bases with no gene match: 10. The length of the CDR3 is 16 residues.

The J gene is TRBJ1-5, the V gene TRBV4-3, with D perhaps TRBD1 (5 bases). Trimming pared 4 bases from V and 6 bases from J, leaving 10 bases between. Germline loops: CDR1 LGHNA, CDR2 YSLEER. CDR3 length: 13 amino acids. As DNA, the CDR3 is TGCGCCAGCAGCCGGGGCTACGGTCAGCCCCAGCATTTT. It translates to CASSRGYGQPQHF.

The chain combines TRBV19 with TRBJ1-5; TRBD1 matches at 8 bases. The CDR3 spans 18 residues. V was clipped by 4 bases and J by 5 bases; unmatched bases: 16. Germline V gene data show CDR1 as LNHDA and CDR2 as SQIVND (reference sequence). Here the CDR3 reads CASSTRTGKVGTDQPQHF. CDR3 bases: TGTGCCAGTAGTACCCGGACAGGGAAAGTGGGGACAGATCAGCCCCAGCATTTT. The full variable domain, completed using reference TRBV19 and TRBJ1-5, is DGGITQSPKYLFRKEGQNVTLSCEQNLNHDAMYWYRQDPGQGLRLIYYSQIVNDFQKGDIAEGYSVSREKKESFPLTVTSAQKNPTAFYLCASSTRTGKVGTDQPQHFGDGTRLSIL.

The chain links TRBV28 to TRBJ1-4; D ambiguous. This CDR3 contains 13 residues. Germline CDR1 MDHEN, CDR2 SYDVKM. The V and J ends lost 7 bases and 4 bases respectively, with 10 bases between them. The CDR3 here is CASKPGGNEKLFF. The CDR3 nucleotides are TGTGCCAGCAAGCCGGGAGGTAATGAAAAACTGTTTTTT. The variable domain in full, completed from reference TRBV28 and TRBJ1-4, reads DVKVTQSSRYLVKRTGEKVFLECVQDMDHENMFWYRQDPGLGLRLIYFSYDVKMKEKGDIPEGYSVSREKKERFSLILESASTNQTSMYLCASKPGGNEKLFFGSGTQLSVL.

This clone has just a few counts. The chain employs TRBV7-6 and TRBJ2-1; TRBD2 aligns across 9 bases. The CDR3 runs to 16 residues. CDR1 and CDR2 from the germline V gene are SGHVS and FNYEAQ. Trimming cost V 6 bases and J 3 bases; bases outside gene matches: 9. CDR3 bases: TGTGCCAGCAGTTCCATCAGCGGGAGGTACTACAATGAGCAGTTCTTC. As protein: CASSSISGRYYNEQFF.

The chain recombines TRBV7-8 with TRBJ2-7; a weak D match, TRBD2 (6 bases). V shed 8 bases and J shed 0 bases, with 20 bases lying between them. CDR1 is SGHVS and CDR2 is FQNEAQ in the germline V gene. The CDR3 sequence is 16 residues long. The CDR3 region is CASGARGSRGSYEQYF. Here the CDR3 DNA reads TGTGCCAGCGGAGCCCGGGGGTCGCGGGGCTCCTACGAGCAGTACTTC.

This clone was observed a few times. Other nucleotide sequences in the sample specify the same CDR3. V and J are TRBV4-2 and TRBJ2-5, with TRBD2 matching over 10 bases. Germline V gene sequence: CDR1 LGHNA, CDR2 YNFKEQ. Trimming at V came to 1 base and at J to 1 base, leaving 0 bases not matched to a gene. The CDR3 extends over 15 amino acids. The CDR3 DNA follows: TGTGCCAGCAGCCAAGGGACTAGCGGCCAAGAGACCCAGTACTTC. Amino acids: CASSQGTSGQETQYF.

In DNA form, the CDR3 reads TGTGCCAGCAGTGTTGAGGGCTACGAGCAGTACTTC. Its protein product is CASSVEGYEQYF. The chain recombines TRBV2 with TRBJ2-7, with D perhaps TRBD2 (5 bases). Germline V gene lookup returns CDR1 SNHLY and CDR2 FYNNEI. V was trimmed by 4 bases and J by 3 bases, leaving 7 bases between them. CDR3 length: 12 residues.

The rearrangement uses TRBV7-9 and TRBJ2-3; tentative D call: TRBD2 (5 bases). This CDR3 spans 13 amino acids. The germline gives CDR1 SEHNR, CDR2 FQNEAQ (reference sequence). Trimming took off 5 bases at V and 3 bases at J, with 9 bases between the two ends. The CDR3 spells CASSAEATDTQYF. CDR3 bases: TGTGCCAGCAGCGCGGAGGCAACAGATACGCAGTATTTT.

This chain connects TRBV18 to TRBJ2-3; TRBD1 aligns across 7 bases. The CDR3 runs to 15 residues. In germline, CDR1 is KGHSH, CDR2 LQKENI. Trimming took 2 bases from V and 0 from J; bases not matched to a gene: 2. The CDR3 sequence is CASSPIGGSTDTQYF. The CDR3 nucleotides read TGTGCCAGCTCACCAATAGGGGGCAGCACAGATACGCAGTATTTT.

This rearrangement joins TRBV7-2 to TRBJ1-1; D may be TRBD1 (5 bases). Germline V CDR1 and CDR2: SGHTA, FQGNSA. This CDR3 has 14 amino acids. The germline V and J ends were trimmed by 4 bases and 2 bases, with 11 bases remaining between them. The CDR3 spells CASSSGGFNTEAFF. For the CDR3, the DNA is TGTGCCAGCAGCTCTGGGGGGTTCAACACTGAAGCTTTCTTT. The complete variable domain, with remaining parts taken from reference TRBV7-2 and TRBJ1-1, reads GAGVSQSPSNKVTEKGKDVELRCDPISGHTALYWYRQSLGQGLEFLIYFQGNSAPDKSGLPSDRFSAERTGGSVSTLTIQRTQQEDSAVYLCASSSGGFNTEAFFGQGTRLTVV.

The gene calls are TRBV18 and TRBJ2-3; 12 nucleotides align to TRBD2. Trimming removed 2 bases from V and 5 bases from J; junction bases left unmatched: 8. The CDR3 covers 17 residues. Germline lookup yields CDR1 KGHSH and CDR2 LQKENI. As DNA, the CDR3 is TGTGCCAGCTCACCAGGTTCTAGCGGGAGGGCCGGAGATACGCAGTATTTT. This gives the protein CASSPGSSGRAGDTQYF.

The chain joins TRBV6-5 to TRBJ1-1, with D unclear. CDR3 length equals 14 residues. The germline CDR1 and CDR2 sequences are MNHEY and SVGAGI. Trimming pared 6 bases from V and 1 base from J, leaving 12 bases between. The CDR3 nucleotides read TGTGCCAGCAGCCCCTCGGTGTGGAACACTGAAGCTTTCTTT. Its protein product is CASSPSVWNTEAFF.

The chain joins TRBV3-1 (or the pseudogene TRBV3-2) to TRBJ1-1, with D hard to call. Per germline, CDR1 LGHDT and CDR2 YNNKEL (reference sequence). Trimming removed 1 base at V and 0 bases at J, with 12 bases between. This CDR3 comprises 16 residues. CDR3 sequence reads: CASSQVRTVLNTEAFF. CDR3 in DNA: TGTGCCAGCAGCCAAGTCCGAACAGTTTTGAACACTGAAGCTTTCTTT.

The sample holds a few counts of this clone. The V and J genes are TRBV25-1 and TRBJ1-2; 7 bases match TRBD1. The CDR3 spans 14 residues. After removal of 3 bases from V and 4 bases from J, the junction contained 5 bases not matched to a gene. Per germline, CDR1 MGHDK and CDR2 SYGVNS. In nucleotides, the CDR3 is TGTGCCAGCAGTGACCAGACAGGGATCTATGGCTACACCTTC. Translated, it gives CASSDQTGIYGYTF.

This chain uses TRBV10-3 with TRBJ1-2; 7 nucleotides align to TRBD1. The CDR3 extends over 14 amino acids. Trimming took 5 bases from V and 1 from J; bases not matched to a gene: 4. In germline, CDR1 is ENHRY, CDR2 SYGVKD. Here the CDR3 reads CAISFDRDNYGYTF. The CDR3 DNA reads TGTGCCATCAGTTTCGACAGGGATAACTATGGCTACACCTTC.

CDR3 coding DNA: TGTGCCATCAGCCGAGACAGGTCCCGGGACGAGCAGTACTTC. Protein sequence: CAISRDRSRDEQYF. V is TRBV10-3 and J is TRBJ2-7; possible D gene TRBD1, 6 bases. Germline V CDR1 and CDR2: ENHRY, SYGVKD. The CDR3 is made up of 14 amino acids. The germline V and J ends were trimmed by 6 bases and 5 bases, with 17 bases remaining between them.

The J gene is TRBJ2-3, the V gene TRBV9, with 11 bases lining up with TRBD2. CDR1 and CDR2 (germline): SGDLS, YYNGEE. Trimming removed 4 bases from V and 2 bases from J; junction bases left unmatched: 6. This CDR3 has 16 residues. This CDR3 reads CASSTGTSGITDTQYF. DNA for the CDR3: TGTGCCAGCAGCACCGGGACTAGCGGAATCACAGATACGCAGTATTTT.

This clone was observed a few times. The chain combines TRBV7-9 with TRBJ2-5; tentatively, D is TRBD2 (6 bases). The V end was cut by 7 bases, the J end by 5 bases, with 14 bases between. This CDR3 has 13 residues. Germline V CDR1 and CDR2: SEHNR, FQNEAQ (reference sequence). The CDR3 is CASTLGGRETQYF. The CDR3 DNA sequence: TGTGCCAGCACATTAGGAGGGAGGGAGACCCAGTACTTC.

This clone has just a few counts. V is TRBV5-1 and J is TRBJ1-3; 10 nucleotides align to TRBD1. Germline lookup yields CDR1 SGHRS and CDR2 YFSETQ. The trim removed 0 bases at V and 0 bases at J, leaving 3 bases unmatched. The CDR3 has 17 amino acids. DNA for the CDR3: TGCGCCAGCAGCTTGGGGACAGGGGGAAACTCTGGAAACACCATATATTTT. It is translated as CASSLGTGGNSGNTIYF.

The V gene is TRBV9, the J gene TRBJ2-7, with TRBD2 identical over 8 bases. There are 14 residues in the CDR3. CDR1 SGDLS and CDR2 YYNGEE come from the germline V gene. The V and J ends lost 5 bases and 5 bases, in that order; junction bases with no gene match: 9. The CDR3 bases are TGTGCCAGCAGTCGGGCGGGAGGTTTGAACGAGCAGTACTTC. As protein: CASSRAGGLNEQYF.

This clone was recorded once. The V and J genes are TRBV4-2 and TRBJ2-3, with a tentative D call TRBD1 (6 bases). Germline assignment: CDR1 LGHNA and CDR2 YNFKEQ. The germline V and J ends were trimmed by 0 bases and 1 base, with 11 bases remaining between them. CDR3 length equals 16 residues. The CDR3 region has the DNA TGTGCCAGCAGCCAAGACGAGGGGGTCGGCACAGATACGCAGTATTTT. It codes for CASSQDEGVGTDTQYF.

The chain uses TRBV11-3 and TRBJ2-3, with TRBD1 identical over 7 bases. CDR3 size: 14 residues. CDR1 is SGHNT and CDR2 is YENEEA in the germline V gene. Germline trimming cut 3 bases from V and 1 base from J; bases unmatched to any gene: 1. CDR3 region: CASSFGTGTDTQYF. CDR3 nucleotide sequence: TGTGCCAGCAGCTTCGGGACAGGCACAGATACGCAGTATTTT.

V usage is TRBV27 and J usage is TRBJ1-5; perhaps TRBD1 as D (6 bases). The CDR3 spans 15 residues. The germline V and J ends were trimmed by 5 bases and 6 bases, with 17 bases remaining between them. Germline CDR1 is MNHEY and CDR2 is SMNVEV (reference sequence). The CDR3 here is CASSVGARMGQPQHF. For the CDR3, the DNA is TGTGCCAGCAGTGTGGGGGCGAGGATGGGTCAGCCCCAGCATTTT.